These 13 T cell receptor beta chains were all obtained from the same sample, sequenced in a study of identical twins. TCRdb analysed the 5' RACE reads with MiXCR anew, one entry per CDR3 protein. The table lists 700,000 or so distinct CDR3 sequences, about 9.4% of them singletons. This sample was also put to use in a study of yellow fever vaccine responses in identical twins.

The sequenced sample was PBMCs. The receptors come from a woman in her late teens or twenties in good health.

The rearrangement uses TRBV7-9 and TRBJ2-3; 8 bases match TRBD2. V lost 4 bases and J lost 7; bases outside the gene matches: 13. The CDR3 spans 16 residues. Germline lookup yields CDR1 SEHNR and CDR2 FQNEAQ (reference sequence). CDR3 in amino acids: CASSSGTWTSTNTQYF. The CDR3 nucleotides are TGTGCCAGCAGCTCCGGAACCTGGACTAGCACGAATACGCAGTATTTT.

This clonotype was seen ten or more times. The J gene is TRBJ2-7, the V gene TRBV4-3, with D perhaps TRBD1 (6 bases). V was clipped by 4 bases and J by 1 base, with 17 bases between them. Germline CDR1 is LGHNA and CDR2 is YSLEER. This CDR3 contains 16 residues. The CDR3 nucleotides read TGCGCCAGCAGCCCGTCTCGGACAGCGAGATCCTACGAGCAGTACTTC. Translation: CASSPSRTARSYEQYF.

This clonotype has just a few counts. The rearrangement links TRBV5-1 to TRBJ2-3, with 8 bases aligning to TRBD2. The CDR3 covers 18 residues. Per the germline V gene, CDR1 is SGHRS and CDR2 is YFSETQ. Trimming took 3 bases from V and 2 from J; bases not matched to a gene: 14. The CDR3 reads CASSSTPLAGSFTDTQYF. Here the CDR3 DNA reads TGCGCCAGCAGCTCGACCCCGTTAGCGGGATCGTTCACAGATACGCAGTATTTT.

The V gene is TRBV3-1, the J gene TRBJ2-2, with a possible D match to TRBD2 (7 bases). The length of the CDR3 is 16 residues. CDR1 and CDR2 (germline): LGHDT, YNNKEL (reference sequence). Trimming took 5 bases from V and 4 from J, leaving 17 bases between them. CDR3 residues: CASSEEGGGRTGELFF. CDR3 bases: TGTGCCAGCAGCGAGGAAGGGGGGGGGCGCACCGGGGAGCTGTTTTTT.

V usage is TRBV3-1 and J usage is TRBJ2-7; D not resolved. The CDR3 contains 14 residues. Germline V gene lookup returns CDR1 LGHDT and CDR2 YNNKEL (reference sequence). V dropped 4 bases and J dropped 1 base, with 11 bases sitting between them. CDR3 sequence (DNA): TGTGCCAGCAGCCCCGGCTCACCTTCCTACGAGCAGTACTTC. This encodes CASSPGSPSYEQYF.

The genes are TRBV5-5 and TRBJ1-2; D not resolved. The CDR3 length is 13 residues. Germline CDR1 is SGHKS and CDR2 is YYEKEE (reference sequence). Trimming cost V 9 bases and J 8 bases, with 20 bases left between them. This chain's CDR3 is CAMSPGVRWGYTF. CDR3 bases: TGTGCCATGAGCCCTGGGGTCCGCTGGGGCTACACCTTC.

The chain combines TRBV10-1 with TRBJ2-7; D is undetermined. Germline V gives CDR1 WNHNN, CDR2 SYGVQD (reference sequence). The CDR3 covers 12 residues. The V gene lost 1 base and the J gene lost 7 bases, with 8 bases spanning the gap. The DNA of the CDR3 is TGCGCCAGCAGTGAGTACTACTGGGAGCAGTACTTC. Translating gives CASSEYYWEQYF.

The sample holds a few counts of this clonotype. The rearrangement uses TRBV28 and TRBJ1-5; D is unclear. Germline V gene data show CDR1 as MDHEN and CDR2 as SYDVKM. V lost 6 bases to trimming and J lost 9 bases, with 12 bases between them. CDR3 length: 12 residues. CDR3 in amino acids: CASRLGWRPQHF. The CDR3 DNA reads TGTGCCAGCAGATTGGGTTGGAGGCCCCAGCATTTT.

Only a few counts were recorded for this clonotype. CDR3 DNA: TGTGCCAGCAGTTCGCTAGACAGCGGGAGGGGCTACGAGCAGTACTTC. It specifies CASSSLDSGRGYEQYF. The chain uses TRBV27 and TRBJ2-7, with 10 bases identical to TRBD2. The CDR3 length is 16 residues. CDR1 is MNHEY, CDR2 SMNVEV, per germline (reference sequence). The V and J ends lost 4 bases and 3 bases, in that order; junction bases with no gene match: 9.

This clonotype has more than one count but fewer than ten. CDR3 in DNA: TGTGCCAGCAGTTACTCGTACGGGACTAACGACGAGCAGTACTTC. It is translated as CASSYSYGTNDEQYF. The gene calls are TRBV6-2 or TRBV6-3 and TRBJ2-7; 7 nucleotides match TRBD2. Looked up from germline, CDR1 is MNHEY and CDR2 is SVGEGT. CDR3 length: 15 residues. After removal of 0 bases from V and 5 bases from J, the junction contained 7 bases not matched to a gene.

There are a few counts of this clonotype. The chain links TRBV11-2 to TRBJ1-1, with 11 bases lining up with TRBD1. With V trimmed by 5 bases and J by 0 bases, 14 bases remained unmatched. CDR1 and CDR2 (germline): SGHAT, FQNNGV. The CDR3 consists of 19 residues. The CDR3 DNA sequence: TGTGCCAGCAGCCCCACCTACAGGGACAGGGGGAGAATGAACACTGAAGCTTTCTTT. Its translation: CASSPTYRDRGRMNTEAFF.

The chain links TRBV7-2 to TRBJ2-7; D is perhaps TRBD2 (5 bases). Trimming stripped 6 bases from V and 5 bases from J, with 11 bases between. The CDR3 sequence is 12 residues long. CDR1 and CDR2 (germline): SGHTA, FQGNSA. The CDR3 reads CASRQNSDEQYF. Written as DNA, the CDR3 is TGTGCCAGCAGGCAAAATAGCGACGAGCAGTACTTC.

This clonotype turned up a few times. The V and J genes are TRBV6-2 or TRBV6-3 and TRBJ2-1; 7 bases are a match to TRBD2. V shed 6 bases, J shed 9 bases, and the junction held 14 bases outside the gene matches. Germline CDR1 MNHEY, CDR2 SVGEGT. This CDR3 is built from 15 residues. The CDR3 DNA is TGTGCCAGCAGCCCCGTGATGACTAGCACTCCTGAGCAGTTCTTC. Encoded protein: CASSPVMTSTPEQFF.